The 26 T cell receptor beta chains in this list originate from one sample, sequenced in a study of cytomegalovirus exposure and HLA in healthy donors. The PCR ran on 60 Vbeta and 13 Jbeta primers. TCRdb's copy holds only in-frame clones and misses some; the assay was immunoSEQ multiplex PCR. This sample's table reports tens of thousands of clones. Sequences were obtained from PBMCs. These receptors all stem from a man aged 50 or older in good health and CMV-seronegative.

Measured by frequency, this clone is medium-sized. The chain has TRBV4-3 and TRBJ2-7; D might be TRBD1 (5 bases). This CDR3 spans 15 amino acids. Germline V gene data show CDR1 as LGHNA and CDR2 as YSLEER. Trimming left V 1 base short and J 3 bases short, with 13 bases between. CDR3 nucleotide sequence: TGCGCCAGCAGCCAAGCTACAGGTTCGTTCTACGAGCAGTACTTC. It yields the protein CASSQATGSFYEQYF.

The CDR3 loop reads CASSEAAGTDTQYF. CDR3 DNA: TGTGCCAGCAGTGAGGCGGCTGGGACAGATACGCAGTATTTT. This chain links TRBV6-1 with TRBJ2-3; D is uncertain. V shed 3 bases and J shed 3 bases, with 10 bases lying between them. In germline, CDR1 is MNHNS, CDR2 SASEGT. The CDR3 length is 14 residues.

The V and J genes are TRBV7-8 and TRBJ2-7, with D possibly TRBD1 on 6 matching bases. CDR3 length: 13 residues. Trimming took off 5 bases at V and 3 bases at J, with 11 bases between the two ends. Germline loops: CDR1 SGHVS, CDR2 FQNEAQ. Here the CDR3 DNA reads TGTGCCAGCAGCCCCGGACAGAACTACGAGCAGTACTTC. Translated: CASSPGQNYEQYF. The whole variable domain, filled in from reference TRBV7-8 and TRBJ2-7, reads GAGVSQSPRYKVAKRGQDVALRCDPISGHVSLFWYQQALGQGPEFLTYFQNEAQLDKSGLPSDRFFAERPEGSVSTLKIQRTQQEDSAVYLCASSPGQNYEQYFGPGTRLTVT.

This chain uses TRBV27 with TRBJ1-1; no definite D call. This CDR3 region has 14 residues. Trimming took off 6 bases at V and 1 base at J, with 12 bases between the two ends. Germline CDR1 is MNHEY and CDR2 is SMNVEV (reference sequence). The CDR3 protein is CASRFWQSNTEAFF. The CDR3 coding sequence is TGTGCCAGCAGATTCTGGCAGTCGAACACTGAAGCTTTCTTT.

CDR3 in amino acids: CASSELMTGAGNTIYF. The CDR3 nucleotides read TGTGCCAGCAGTGAGTTGATGACAGGGGCTGGAAACACCATATATTTT. This rearrangement joins TRBV6-1 to TRBJ1-3; 8 bases line up with TRBD1. V was pared by 3 bases and J by 2 bases, with 6 bases of the junction left unmatched. CDR1 MNHNS and CDR2 SASEGT come from the germline V gene. The CDR3 extends over 16 amino acids.

The gene calls are TRBV18 and TRBJ2-7; 7 nucleotides match TRBD1. The V segment lost 3 bases and the J segment 3 bases; nucleotides outside the gene matches: 8. Germline V CDR1 and CDR2: KGHSH, LQKENI. There are 15 residues in the CDR3. CDR3 loop: CASSPRQGIGYEQYF. CDR3 coding DNA: TGTGCCAGCTCACCTCGACAGGGTATAGGCTACGAGCAGTACTTC.

The chain carries TRBV6-5 and TRBJ2-7; D not resolved. Deletions cut 6 bases from V and 0 bases from J, with 9 bases between. Germline loops: CDR1 MNHEY, CDR2 SVGAGI. This CDR3 has 13 residues. CDR3: CASSPTGSYEQYF. The CDR3, as DNA: TGTGCCAGCAGCCCCACGGGCTCCTACGAGCAGTACTTC.

CDR3 bases: TGTGCCAGCAGGACAGATAACACTGAAGCTTTCTTT. Translated: CASRTDNTEAFF. The rearrangement joins TRBV6-1 to TRBJ1-1; tentatively, D is TRBD1 (5 bases). CDR1 and CDR2 (germline): MNHNS, SASEGT. Trimming removed 6 bases from V and 2 bases from J, with 7 bases in between. This CDR3 has 12 amino acids.

The chain is built from TRBV6-4 and TRBJ2-1, with 7 bases fitting TRBD1. CDR1 and CDR2 (germline): MRHNA, SNTAGT. This CDR3 has 14 residues. The V and J ends lost 6 bases and 13 bases, in that order; junction bases with no gene match: 15. In nucleotides, the CDR3 is TGTGCCAGCAGCTGGACAGGACAACTCAAGATACAGTTCTTC. Protein: CASSWTGQLKIQFF.

The J gene is TRBJ2-5, the V gene TRBV7-2; the match to TRBD1 covers 8 bases. The CDR3 runs to 14 residues. Trimming cost V 5 bases and J 2 bases; bases outside gene matches: 4. Germline V gene lookup returns CDR1 SGHTA and CDR2 FQGNSA. CDR3 loop: CASSPRQGQETQYF. CDR3 bases: TGTGCCAGCAGCCCGAGACAGGGGCAAGAGACCCAGTACTTC.

The genes are TRBV7-9 and TRBJ2-7, with 7 nucleotides matching TRBD1. Germline CDR1 is SEHNR and CDR2 is FQNEAQ (reference sequence). Germline trimming cut 5 bases from V and 2 bases from J; bases unmatched to any gene: 9. CDR3 length equals 15 residues. The CDR3 DNA reads as TGTGCCAGCAGCATCTTCAGGACAGGCGCCTACGAGCAGTACTTC. This encodes CASSIFRTGAYEQYF.

The genes are TRBV18 and TRBJ2-7, with 7 bases fitting TRBD1. V shed 0 bases, J shed 7 bases, and the junction held 6 bases outside the gene matches. Germline V gene data show CDR1 as KGHSH and CDR2 as LQKENI. The CDR3 has 14 residues. This CDR3 reads CASSPPARGQEQYF. The CDR3 DNA is TGTGCCAGCTCACCACCGGCAAGGGGGCAGGAGCAGTACTTC.

The chain has TRBV5-4 and TRBJ1-2, with 8 bases lining up with TRBD1. The J segment lost 6 bases and the V segment lost 1 base, leaving 2 bases of the junction unmatched. In germline, CDR1 is SGHNT, CDR2 YYREEE (reference sequence). This CDR3 region has 13 residues. CDR3 sequence: CASSLTGGNGYTF. As DNA, the CDR3 is TGTGCCAGCAGCTTGACAGGGGGAAATGGCTACACCTTC.

The rearrangement uses TRBV18 and TRBJ1-1, with TRBD1 as a possible D gene (5 bases). CDR3 length equals 15 residues. V was shortened by 6 bases and J by 6 bases, with 20 bases between the two germline ends. Germline V gene sequence: CDR1 KGHSH, CDR2 LQKENI. Here the CDR3 DNA reads TGTGCCAGCTCTACCACTCGGGGGGGGAGCGCTGAAGCTTTCTTT. As protein: CASSTTRGGSAEAFF.

The V call is TRBV19, the J call TRBJ2-3; 7 nucleotides align to TRBD2. The CDR3 length is 14 residues. V shed 6 bases and J 4 bases; nucleotides not matched to a gene: 7. The germline V gene encodes CDR1 LNHDA and CDR2 SQIVND (reference sequence). The CDR3 coding sequence is TGTGCCAGTAGCCGGGGGGACGTCTCAGATACGCAGTATTTT. Residues: CASSRGDVSDTQYF. Together with reference TRBV19 and TRBJ2-3, the CDR3 gives the full variable domain: DGGITQSPKYLFRKEGQNVTLSCEQNLNHDAMYWYRQDPGQGLRLIYYSQIVNDFQKGDIAEGYSVSREKKESFPLTVTSAQKNPTAFYLCASSRGDVSDTQYFGPGTRLTVL.

The rearrangement joins TRBV4-1 to TRBJ2-3; 12 bases match TRBD2. With V trimmed by 2 bases and J by 2 bases, 5 bases remained unmatched. Germline CDR1 and CDR2: MGHRA and YSYEKL. The CDR3 contains 17 residues. CDR3 DNA sequence: TGCGCCAGCAGCCAATCGACTAGCGGGGGTGCCACAGATACGCAGTATTTT. It yields the protein CASSQSTSGGATDTQYF.

V usage is TRBV28 and J usage is TRBJ1-2; possible D gene TRBD1, 6 bases. Germline V gene lookup returns CDR1 MDHEN and CDR2 SYDVKM. The V and J ends lost 5 bases and 4 bases respectively, with 14 bases between them. This CDR3 has 14 residues. The CDR3 loop is CASSGQGPPYGYTF. As DNA, the CDR3 is TGTGCCAGCAGTGGCCAGGGGCCACCCTATGGCTACACCTTC.

J is TRBJ1-2 and V is TRBV27; 8 positions match TRBD1. Trimming took 3 bases from V and 8 from J; bases not matched to a gene: 8. The CDR3 is made up of 14 amino acids. Per the germline V gene, CDR1 is MNHEY and CDR2 is SMNVEV (reference sequence). The CDR3 DNA reads as TGTGCCAGCAGTTTCCGGCAGGGGGCGCGCGGCTACACCTTC. Its translation is CASSFRQGARGYTF.

The genes are TRBV9 and TRBJ1-6; D remains unclear. V shed 0 bases and J shed 8 bases, with 12 bases lying between them. Germline assignment: CDR1 SGDLS and CDR2 YYNGEE. The CDR3 length is 15 residues. The CDR3: CASSVDERLYSPLHF. CDR3 DNA sequence: TGTGCCAGCAGCGTAGATGAGAGGTTATATTCACCCCTCCACTTT.

This rearrangement joins TRBV29-1 to TRBJ2-5; 7 bases are shared with TRBD1. The V and J ends lost 4 bases and 5 bases, in that order; junction bases with no gene match: 7. Germline-derived CDR1 and CDR2 are SQVTM and ANQGSEA. This CDR3 is built from 13 residues. CDR3 nucleotides: TGCAGCGTTGGGATAGGGGGCGGTGAGACCCAGTACTTC. Amino acids: CSVGIGGGETQYF.

Regarding this clone: This sample also contains other DNA sequences that code for the same CDR3. V gene TRBV9 combines with J gene TRBJ1-2; 9 bases line up with TRBD1. The V segment lost 3 bases and the J segment 7 bases; nucleotides outside the gene matches: 4. CDR3 length: 13 residues. CDR1 is SGDLS and CDR2 is YYNGEE in the germline V gene. CDR3 in amino acids: CASSAQGAGGYTF. CDR3 DNA: TGTGCCAGCAGCGCACAGGGGGCGGGTGGCTACACCTTC.

The J gene is TRBJ1-2, the V gene TRBV29-1, with 9 bases that match TRBD1. The germline CDR1 and CDR2 sequences are SQVTM and ANQGSEA. Germline trimming cut 4 bases from V and 6 bases from J; bases unmatched to any gene: 3. This CDR3 region has 12 residues. CDR3 amino acids: CSVVGQGNGYTF. CDR3 in DNA: TGCAGCGTTGTGGGACAGGGAAATGGCTACACCTTC.

The CDR3, as DNA: TGTGCCAGCAGCGTAGACCGGACTACCCCCGGTGAGCAGTTCTTC. Protein sequence: CASSVDRTTPGEQFF. The gene calls are TRBV9 and TRBJ2-1, with TRBD2 as a possible D gene (6 bases). Per germline, CDR1 SGDLS and CDR2 YYNGEE. This CDR3 has 15 amino acids. Trimming took off 0 bases at V and 9 bases at J, with 16 bases between the two ends.

V gene TRBV5-1 combines with J gene TRBJ1-2; TRBD1 might be the D (6 bases). Looked up from germline, CDR1 is SGHRS and CDR2 is YFSETQ. This CDR3 comprises 16 residues. V lost 5 bases to trimming and J lost 5 bases, with 22 bases between them. The CDR3 bases are TGCGCCAGCAGAGGGGGGGCAGGGCCTGATTCTTATGGCTACACCTTC. This sequence encodes CASRGGAGPDSYGYTF.

This chain connects TRBV19 to TRBJ1-2; D possibly corresponds to TRBD1 (5 bases). Between the trimmed V and J ends, which lost 1 base and 4 bases, there was a span of 22 bases. The CDR3 loop spans 18 amino acids. Germline values: CDR1 LNHDA, CDR2 SQIVND (reference sequence). CDR3 DNA sequence: TGTGCCAGTAGTATAGTTCCCAGGGCCCACTTCCTCCCCTATGGCTACACCTTC. Translating it yields CASSIVPRAHFLPYGYTF.

The chain has TRBV21-1 and TRBJ1-1; the table's TRBD1 call for D was not verified on the DNA. TRBV21-1 is assigned pseudogene status. The CDR3 is 15 residues long. The CDR3 region is CASRWAGGMNTEAFF. CDR3 DNA: TGTGCCAGCAGGTGGGCAGGGGGCATGAACACTGAAGCTTTCTTT.